These 23 T cell receptor beta chains originate from one sample sequenced in a study of blood T cell repertoires in COVID-19. Profiled with immunoSEQ multiplex PCR; TCRdb holds only in-frame clones, not every one. The sample shows roughly 60,000 clones, about 75% of them seen only once. The source material was peripheral blood. The receptor source for this set is a human donor in a cohort sampled during active COVID-19.

The rearrangement links TRBV28 to TRBJ1-5, with D perhaps TRBD1 (5 bases). V was trimmed by 5 bases and J by 6 bases, leaving 11 bases between them. The length of the CDR3 is 13 residues. CDR1 is MDHEN, CDR2 SYDVKM, per germline. CDR3 coding DNA: TGTGCCAGCAGTCGGGACGGGGGTCAGCCCCAGCATTTT. Translating it yields CASSRDGGQPQHF.

This clone was detected a few times. The chain has TRBV7-9 and TRBJ2-3, with D possibly matching TRBD2 (6 bases). Deletions cut 5 bases from V and 6 bases from J, with 15 bases between. This CDR3 comprises 14 residues. Germline-derived CDR1 and CDR2 are SEHNR and FQNEAQ (reference sequence). CDR3 loop: CASSPRRGPDTQYF. The CDR3 DNA is TGTGCCAGCAGCCCCCGGCGGGGCCCGGATACGCAGTATTTT.

This chain connects TRBV6-6 to TRBJ2-1, with TRBD2 matching 7 bases. Unmatched junction bases numbered 7, after V lost 6 bases and J lost 8 bases. The CDR3 is 13 amino acids. The germline CDR1 and CDR2 sequences are MNHNY and SVGAGI (reference sequence). CDR3: CASSPGLVDEQFF. CDR3 DNA: TGTGCCAGCAGCCCCGGACTAGTGGATGAGCAGTTCTTC.

The V gene is TRBV7-5, the J gene TRBJ2-5; the D call TRBD1 from the table was never checked on the DNA. TRBV7-5 is deemed a pseudogene. This CDR3 is 13 amino acids long. The CDR3 region is CARSPGQKETQYF. CDR3 in DNA: TGTGCCAGAAGCCCGGGACAGAAAGAGACCCAGTACTTC.

The chain carries TRBV6-2 or TRBV6-3 and TRBJ1-1, with D unclear. V lost 5 bases and J lost 1, with 14 bases in between. Per germline, CDR1 MNHEY and CDR2 SVGEGT. The CDR3 spans 15 residues. Here the CDR3 DNA reads TGTGCCAGCAGTCAACCGACATCTGGGAACACTGAAGCTTTCTTT. This encodes CASSQPTSGNTEAFF.

The J gene is TRBJ1-2, the V gene TRBV30; D might be TRBD1 (6 bases). V gave up 3 bases and J gave up 8 bases, with 16 bases separating them. Germline-derived CDR1 and CDR2 are GTSNPN and SVGIG (reference sequence). CDR3 length: 13 amino acids. The CDR3 sequence is CAWSKGHTLGYTF. DNA for the CDR3: TGTGCCTGGAGCAAGGGACATACTCTCGGCTACACCTTC.

This sequence joins TRBV10-2 and TRBJ2-3; TRBD2 aligns across 12 bases. V shed 2 bases and J 9 bases; nucleotides not matched to a gene: 9. The CDR3 consists of 16 residues. Per germline, CDR1 WSHSY and CDR2 SAAADI. The CDR3 coding sequence is TGCGCCAGCAGTGAGCCAACAGGACTAGCGGGGTACACGCAGTATTTT. Its translation: CASSEPTGLAGYTQYF.

This sequence joins TRBV7-2 and TRBJ1-4; tentatively, D is TRBD1 (6 bases). This CDR3 has 16 residues. Germline-derived CDR1 and CDR2 are SGHTA and FQGNSA. V dropped 3 bases and J dropped 5 bases, with 16 bases sitting between them. The CDR3 DNA reads as TGTGCCAGCAGCTTGGGGGTCTTTACAGGGAATGAAAAACTGTTTTTT. Amino acids: CASSLGVFTGNEKLFF.

The chain has TRBV5-1 and TRBJ1-3; D possibly corresponds to TRBD1 (5 bases). Germline CDR1 reads SGHRS; CDR2 reads YFSETQ. This CDR3 is 16 amino acids long. Deletions cut 4 bases from V and 2 bases from J, with 16 bases between. DNA of the CDR3: TGCGCCAGCAGCCGGGGGGTCACCACCCCTGGAAACACCATATATTTT. This translates into CASSRGVTTPGNTIYF.

The rearrangement joins TRBV12-5 to TRBJ1-1, with 10 bases lining up with TRBD1. Trimming at V came to 5 bases and at J to 12 bases, leaving 6 bases not matched to a gene. Per germline, CDR1 LGHNT and CDR2 FRNRAP. The CDR3 is made up of 12 amino acids. CDR3 coding DNA: TGTGCTAGTGGTCCCGGACAGGGGGTGACTTTCTTT. Translated, it gives CASGPGQGVTFF. The variable domain in full, with the rest retrieved from reference TRBV12-5 and TRBJ1-1, is DARVTQTPRHKVTEMGQEVTMRCQPILGHNTVFWYRQTMMQGLELLAYFRNRAPLDDSGMPKDRFSAEMPDATLATLKIQPSEPRDSAVYFCASGPGQGVTFFGQGTRLTVV.

V usage is TRBV10-1 and J usage is TRBJ2-7, with TRBD1 identical over 9 bases. After removal of 6 bases from V and 6 bases from J, the junction contained 9 bases not matched to a gene. From germline, CDR1 is WNHNN and CDR2 SYGVQD (reference sequence). The CDR3 is 14 amino acids. CDR3: CASSLRDRAPEQYF. In DNA, the CDR3 is TGCGCCAGCAGCCTCCGGGACAGGGCTCCCGAGCAGTACTTC.

The V call is TRBV7-2, the J call TRBJ1-1; TRBD1 aligns across 7 bases. Trimming removed 2 bases from V and 1 base from J; junction bases left unmatched: 4. Germline CDR1 reads SGHTA; CDR2 reads FQGNSA. CDR3 length: 15 amino acids. CDR3 sequence reads: CASSLRQGTNTEAFF. CDR3 DNA sequence: TGTGCCAGCAGCTTACGACAGGGAACGAACACTGAAGCTTTCTTT.

The chain employs TRBV9 and TRBJ1-4, with 10 bases identical to TRBD1. The V gene end was trimmed by 3 bases and the J gene end by 5 bases; junction bases not matched to a gene: 7. The CDR3 consists of 16 residues. CDR1 is SGDLS and CDR2 is YYNGEE in the germline V gene. The chain's CDR3 is CASSATGGQGNEKLFF. CDR3 DNA: TGTGCCAGCAGCGCCACAGGGGGACAGGGGAATGAAAAACTGTTTTTT.

The chain carries TRBV18 and TRBJ1-1, with D unresolved. The V gene's germline CDR1 is KGHSH and CDR2 LQKENI. There are 15 residues in the CDR3. The V and J ends lost 2 bases and 0 bases respectively, with 10 bases between them. For the CDR3, the DNA is TGTGCCAGCTCACCATTTGAAGCTATGAACACTGAAGCTTTCTTT. Amino acids: CASSPFEAMNTEAFF.

This clone was detected only once. J is TRBJ1-4 and V is TRBV6-5; 7 bases are a match to TRBD1. J was trimmed by 11 bases and V by 4 bases; bases with no gene match: 10. Looked up from germline, CDR1 is MNHEY and CDR2 is SVGAGI. The CDR3 sequence is 14 residues long. The CDR3 sequence is CASSSGQFVGKLFF. CDR3 DNA: TGTGCCAGCAGTTCGGGACAGTTCGTGGGGAAACTGTTTTTT.

This clone was seen a handful of times. Here the CDR3 reads CASSFETGVSPLHF. The CDR3 region has the DNA TGTGCCAGCAGTTTTGAGACAGGGGTTTCACCCCTCCACTTT. The chain uses TRBV28 and TRBJ1-6; 8 bases map to TRBD1. Germline V gene lookup returns CDR1 MDHEN and CDR2 SYDVKM. With 3 bases clipped from V and 9 bases from J, the junction kept 4 bases outside the gene matches. This CDR3 contains 14 residues.

Concerning this clone itself: At the DNA level, this CDR3 is encoded by other sequences in the same sample as well. The CDR3 nucleotides read TGTGCCAGCAGCACAGGGCCCGGGCAGCCCCAGCATTTT. Translating it yields CASSTGPGQPQHF. The chain combines TRBV12-3 or TRBV12-4 with TRBJ1-5; a weak D match, TRBD1 (6 bases). V shed 6 bases and J shed 7 bases, with 13 bases lying between them. The CDR3 spans 13 residues.

The CDR3 region has the DNA TGTGCCAGCAGCCCAGGGACATTCTACGAGCAGTACTTC. This translates into CASSPGTFYEQYF. V usage is TRBV7-2 and J usage is TRBJ2-7; possibly TRBD1 for D (6 bases). V was shortened by 5 bases and J by 3 bases, with 11 bases between the two germline ends. This CDR3 comprises 13 residues. Germline CDR1 SGHTA, CDR2 FQGNSA.

This rearrangement joins TRBV10-3 to TRBJ2-7; 11 nucleotides align to TRBD2. The junction had 5 bases not matched to a gene; V was cut back by 3 bases and J by 4 bases. The germline V gene has CDR1 ENHRY and CDR2 SYGVKD. The CDR3 consists of 15 residues. CDR3 sequence: CAISEGVAGGYEQYF. The CDR3 DNA reads TGTGCCATCAGTGAAGGGGTAGCGGGAGGGTACGAGCAGTACTTC.

The rearrangement links TRBV7-9 to TRBJ2-3; 9 nucleotides agree with TRBD2. Germline CDR1 reads SEHNR; CDR2 reads FQNEAQ (reference sequence). This CDR3 spans 15 amino acids. The V segment lost 3 bases and the J segment 1 base; nucleotides outside the gene matches: 2. The CDR3 DNA is TGTGCCAGCAGCTTCGGGACTAGCCGCACAGATACGCAGTATTTT. Residues: CASSFGTSRTDTQYF.

This clone is a singleton in its sample. The chain is built from TRBV2 and TRBJ1-2; 7 positions match TRBD1. V was pared by 8 bases and J by 2 bases, with 14 bases of the junction left unmatched. Germline-derived CDR1 and CDR2 are SNHLY and FYNNEI. The CDR3 is 16 residues long. CDR3 sequence: CASHKSVQGINYGYTF. The CDR3 DNA follows: TGTGCCAGCCACAAGTCGGTACAGGGGATCAACTATGGCTACACCTTC.

The V call is TRBV19, the J call TRBJ1-5; 10 bases line up with TRBD1. Germline CDR1 reads LNHDA; CDR2 reads SQIVND (reference sequence). The CDR3 is 15 amino acids. The J segment lost 7 bases and the V segment lost 7 bases, leaving 10 bases of the junction unmatched. CDR3 in amino acids: CASTTGTGVRQPQHF. As DNA, the CDR3 is TGTGCCAGTACCACCGGGACAGGGGTAAGGCAGCCCCAGCATTTT.

A single count supports this clone. The chain is built from TRBV4-3 and TRBJ2-7; D not resolved. Germline assignment: CDR1 LGHNA and CDR2 YSLEER. This CDR3 comprises 15 residues. V was shortened by 4 bases and J by 4 bases, with 17 bases between the two germline ends. CDR3 in amino acids: CASSLQMTPPYEQYF. The CDR3 bases are TGCGCCAGCAGCCTACAGATGACGCCCCCTTACGAGCAGTACTTC.